Given below is one T cell receptor (beta chain) in context. During active infection, Seattle patients enrolled and were then monitored through disease. This sample was taken from a study of blood T cell repertoires in COVID-19. Methods used by the authors: Reference gene primer amplification yielded estimated nucleated cell counts. Assay: immunoSEQ multiplex PCR; the TCRdb copy retains only in-frame clones and omits some. V and J calls and clone size follow that table, whereas D and trimming were derived from the DNA. In the table there are some 68,000 clones, roughly 87% of which are singletons. The germline V gene encodes CDR1 MNHEY and CDR2 SMNVEV (reference sequence). Trimming pared 3 bases from V and 2 bases from J, leaving 15 bases between. The CDR3 sequence is 16 residues long.

This clonotype was sampled from a man aged 50 to 59 with COVID-19, enrolled during active disease. The sequencing input was peripheral blood. The V gene is TRBV27, the J gene TRBJ2-3, with D tentatively TRBD2 (6 bases). The CDR3 here is CASSLMGDSSTDTQYF. CDR3 DNA: TGTGCCAGCAGTTTGATGGGGGACTCTTCCACAGATACGCAGTATTTT.